There are a few counts of the clone carrying this TCR beta chain. The data derive from a study of spatial heterogeneity in lung cancer. Described time point: sample taken at primary tumor resection. Researchers sequenced whole RNA taken from tumor, nontumor lung or frozen PBMC without sorting. TCRdb used MiXCR to reprocess the 5' RACE reads, holding one entry per CDR3 protein. The sample consists of about 90,000 distinct CDR3 sequences, under 9% of them appearing once. The sequence derives from a male donor with early-stage non-small cell lung cancer. The specimen comprised PBMCs, sampled at surgery.

DNA for the CDR3: TGCAGTGCTAGGGGACTAGCGGCCCTTAAGCAGTTCTTC. Its translation: CSARGLAALKQFF. This chain links TRBV20-1 with TRBJ2-1, with 11 positions matching TRBD2. Germline values: CDR1 DFQATT, CDR2 SNEGSKA (reference sequence). The CDR3 is 13 amino acids. J gave up 11 bases and V 3 bases, and 6 bases lay outside the gene matches.